One T cell receptor beta chain is described in this entry. Sequencing used immunoSEQ multiplex PCR; TCRdb keeps in-frame clones, though not all of them. This table holds about 1 million clones, under 80% found once. The record originates from a study of shared clonotypes between healthy human individuals. The germline CDR1 and CDR2 sequences are MNHEY and SVGAGI. The CDR3 is 13 amino acids. Trimming left V 10 bases short and J 5 bases short, with 15 bases between. Sequencing was performed on memory CD4+ T cells sorted from blood. Subset defined: CD45RA-negative fraction. The TCR comes from a man younger than 35 in good health. The genes are TRBV6-5 and TRBJ1-5; D is uncertain. The DNA of the CDR3 is TGTGCCACCCGGTGGAACAGAGATCAGCCCCAGCATTTT. The encoded protein is CATRWNRDQPQHF.